This paragraph covers one T cell receptor (beta chain) sequence. Its cognate antigen is unknown. The record originates from a study of shared clonotypes between healthy human individuals. Study-wide points: Clonotypes that were shared across a handful of donors made up around 5% of naive CD4 clonotypes.

TCRdb keeps only in-frame clones here, not all; method: immunoSEQ multiplex PCR. The sample records hundreds of thousands of clones, nearly 95% being singletons. Terminally differentiated effector memory CD45RA+ cells were left out of the naive CD8 fraction, which was CD45RO-negative and positively selected for CCR7. There were no recent acute infections or vaccinations among the donors, who were healthy HIV-negative adults. Each sample came from a Caucasian adult donor living in Nashville, Tennessee. Sequencing was done on a sample of naive CD8+ T cells sorted from blood. The source of this sequence is a man aged 25-40 years in good health.

CDR3 protein: CASSLGETDTQYF. CDR3 in DNA: TGTGCCAGCAGCTTGGGGGAGACAGATACGCAGTATTTT. The chain employs TRBV5-6 and TRBJ2-3, with a weak D call TRBD2 (5 bases). From germline, CDR1 is SGHDT and CDR2 YYEEEE. The CDR3 loop spans 13 amino acids. V was trimmed by 0 bases and J by 3 bases, leaving 5 bases between them.